A single sample gave rise to the 20 T cell receptor beta chains below, sequenced in a study of cytomegalovirus exposure and HLA in healthy donors. A multiplex PCR was run with 60 Vbeta primers and 13 Jbeta primers. The assay was immunoSEQ multiplex PCR, and TCRdb's table has in-frame clones only and misses some. The sample holds some 95,000 clones, 55% to 75% seen once. Specimen: PBMCs. Receptors were obtained from a young woman in good health and CMV-seropositive.

The chain combines TRBV4-3 with TRBJ2-5; a weak D match, TRBD1 (6 bases). The DNA matches TRBJ2-7 better at its end, which makes the J call doubtful. Germline V gene sequence: CDR1 LGHNA, CDR2 YSLEER. This CDR3 is built from 15 residues. The CDR3: CASSQGTVSSYEQYF. The CDR3 bases are TGCGCCAGCAGCCAAGGGACAGTAAGCTCCTACGAGCAGTACTTC.

This clone was picked up a small number of times. This chain joins TRBV5-1 and TRBJ1-2; possibly TRBD1 for D (6 bases). The CDR3 is made up of 16 amino acids. In germline, CDR1 is SGHRS, CDR2 YFSETQ. V lost 3 bases and J lost 3, with 18 bases in between. The CDR3 bases are TGCGCCAGCAGCTCTGGACAGCTGAGGTTGGACTATGGCTACACCTTC. It yields the protein CASSSGQLRLDYGYTF. Together with reference TRBV5-1 and TRBJ1-2, the CDR3 gives the full variable domain: KAGVTQTPRYLIKTRGQQVTLSCSPISGHRSVSWYQQTPGQGLQFLFEYFSETQRNKGNFPGRFSGRQFSNSRSEMNVSTLELGDSALYLCASSSGQLRLDYGYTFGSGTRLTVV.

V gene TRBV19 combines with J gene TRBJ2-7; TRBD1 agrees at 7 bases. V gave up 4 bases and J gave up 0 bases; unmatched junction bases: 9. This CDR3 is 16 amino acids long. The V gene's germline CDR1 is LNHDA and CDR2 SQIVND (reference sequence). As DNA, the CDR3 is TGTGCCAGTAGTACCCTACCGGGACAGACCTCCTACGAGCAGTACTTC. It specifies CASSTLPGQTSYEQYF.

The chain joins TRBV15 to TRBJ2-4; 8 nucleotides agree with TRBD1. V shed 0 bases and J 15 bases; nucleotides not matched to a gene: 16. CDR3 length: 16 residues. Per germline, CDR1 LNHNV and CDR2 YYDKDF (reference sequence). The CDR3: CATSRDDLGQGARRYF. The CDR3 DNA reads as TGTGCCACCAGCAGAGATGACCTTGGGCAGGGGGCCCGAAGGTACTTC.

V usage is TRBV5-3 and J usage is TRBJ2-4, with 13 nucleotides matching TRBD2. TRBV5-3 is an ORF for which the function is uncertain. CDR3 length: 20 amino acids. V gave up 2 bases and J gave up 0 bases; unmatched junction bases: 11. The CDR3 protein is CARSFITSGRAGRAKNIQYF. The CDR3 nucleotides are TGTGCCAGAAGCTTTATTACTAGCGGGAGGGCCGGAAGAGCCAAAAACATTCAGTACTTC.

This clone occurred once. This chain links TRBV25-1 with TRBJ2-3; 7 bases are shared with TRBD2. J gave up 4 bases and V 2 bases, and 9 bases lay outside the gene matches. The germline V gene encodes CDR1 MGHDK and CDR2 SYGVNS. This CDR3 has 16 amino acids. CDR3 coding DNA: TGTGCCAGCAGTGAAGGGGGGGGGAGGGAGGCAGATACGCAGTATTTT. It encodes CASSEGGGREADTQYF.

The chain couples TRBV7-9 to TRBJ2-5; the D is unclear. The CDR3 sequence is 13 residues long. V lost 5 bases, J lost 1 base, and 8 bases lay in between. Germline V CDR1 and CDR2: SEHNR, FQNEAQ (reference sequence). The CDR3, as DNA: TGTGCCAGCAGCCTCGACATCCAAGAGACCCAGTACTTC. Encoded protein: CASSLDIQETQYF.

V gene TRBV19 combines with J gene TRBJ2-4; D not resolved. The CDR3 has 12 residues. Germline V gives CDR1 LNHDA, CDR2 SQIVND (reference sequence). Between the trimmed V and J ends, which lost 3 bases and 6 bases, there was a span of 6 bases. CDR3 loop: CASSIRGNIQYF. The CDR3 DNA sequence: TGTGCCAGTAGTATCAGAGGAAACATTCAGTACTTC.

The chain has TRBV12-5 and TRBJ2-5; D gene ambiguous. This CDR3 is 11 amino acids long. Trimming removed 5 bases from V and 5 bases from J, with 6 bases in between. Germline V gene sequence: CDR1 LGHNT, CDR2 FRNRAP. CDR3 protein: CASGLMETQYF. The CDR3 DNA reads as TGTGCTAGTGGTCTAATGGAGACCCAGTACTTC.

The chain couples TRBV4-3 to TRBJ1-1; possibly TRBD1 for D (5 bases). The CDR3 covers 15 residues. Trimming left V 1 base short and J 0 bases short, with 9 bases between. The germline CDR1 and CDR2 sequences are LGHNA and YSLEER. CDR3 sequence (DNA): TGCGCCAGCAGCCAAGCGGGGGGGGTGAACACTGAAGCTTTCTTT. This gives the protein CASSQAGGVNTEAFF.

V is TRBV28 and J is TRBJ2-3; D might be TRBD1 (6 bases). Germline V lookup: CDR1 MDHEN, CDR2 SYDVKM. CDR3 length: 11 residues. Trimming took 5 bases from V and 6 from J, leaving 6 bases between them. CDR3 sequence reads: CASSTGDTQYF. The CDR3, as DNA: TGTGCCAGCAGTACAGGGGATACGCAGTATTTT.

This clone was found once. The CDR3 DNA sequence: TGTGCCAGCGCCGCCCCCCAGGGGGCTAGCACAGATACGCAGTATTTT. This codes for CASAAPQGASTDTQYF. The rearrangement joins TRBV9 to TRBJ2-3; TRBD1 agrees at 8 bases. The CDR3 totals 16 residues. CDR1 and CDR2 (germline): SGDLS, YYNGEE. The trim removed 7 bases at V and 0 bases at J, leaving 10 bases unmatched.

The chain couples TRBV6-5 to TRBJ2-3, with D possibly matching TRBD2 (5 bases). V was cut by 0 bases and J by 7 bases, with 14 bases left in between. Germline lookup yields CDR1 MNHEY and CDR2 SVGAGI. The CDR3 is 15 residues long. The CDR3, as DNA: TGTGCCAGCAGTTACTCAGACGGACTGGGGAATACGCAGTATTTT. This gives the protein CASSYSDGLGNTQYF.

J is TRBJ2-2 and V is TRBV25-1, with D unresolved. There are 13 residues in the CDR3. Germline CDR1 is MGHDK and CDR2 is SYGVNS. The V end was cut by 2 bases, the J end by 4 bases, with 5 bases between. The CDR3 DNA reads TGTGCCAGCAGTGAACGTGTCACCGGGGAGCTGTTTTTT. Translating gives CASSERVTGELFF.

The CDR3 region is CASSHSPGQDLGYTF. CDR3 DNA: TGCGCCAGCAGCCATTCCCCGGGACAGGATCTAGGCTACACCTTC. V gene TRBV4-1 combines with J gene TRBJ1-2, with 8 nucleotides matching TRBD1. The CDR3 covers 15 residues. Germline loops: CDR1 MGHRA, CDR2 YSYEKL. V was clipped by 3 bases and J by 8 bases; unmatched bases: 11.

The CDR3 protein is CASRPPGNTEAFF. CDR3 bases: TGTGCCAGTAGACCACCCGGGAACACTGAAGCTTTCTTT. The V call is TRBV19, the J call TRBJ1-1; D remains unclear. This CDR3 spans 13 amino acids. V was clipped by 6 bases and J by 1 base, with 9 bases between them. Germline loops: CDR1 LNHDA, CDR2 SQIVND (reference sequence). Variable domain in full (rest from reference TRBV19 and TRBJ1-1): DGGITQSPKYLFRKEGQNVTLSCEQNLNHDAMYWYRQDPGQGLRLIYYSQIVNDFQKGDIAEGYSVSREKKESFPLTVTSAQKNPTAFYLCASRPPGNTEAFFGQGTRLTVV.

The chain carries TRBV9 and TRBJ2-1; TRBD2 aligns across 10 bases. CDR1 and CDR2 (germline): SGDLS, YYNGEE. V was pared by 4 bases and J by 7 bases, with 5 bases of the junction left unmatched. The CDR3 covers 14 residues. In DNA, the CDR3 is TGTGCCAGCAGCCCGGGACTAGCGCCGAATGAGCAGTTCTTC. Amino acids: CASSPGLAPNEQFF. Full variable domain (missing parts from reference TRBV9 and TRBJ2-1): DSGVTQTPKHLITATGQRVTLRCSPRSGDLSVYWYQQSLDQGLQFLIQYYNGEERAKGNILERFSAQQFPDLHSELNLSSLELGDSALYFCASSPGLAPNEQFFGPGTRLTVL.

The chain joins TRBV29-1 to TRBJ1-4; no clear D. The length of the CDR3 is 11 residues. The germline CDR1 and CDR2 sequences are SQVTM and ANQGSEA. V gave up 0 bases and J gave up 11 bases, with 7 bases separating them. As DNA, the CDR3 is TGCAGCGTTGAAGACGCGAGGAAACTGTTTTTT. It encodes CSVEDARKLFF.

This clone was counted once. This rearrangement joins TRBV7-2 to TRBJ2-7, with 7 bases fitting TRBD2. This CDR3 has 14 amino acids. CDR1 SGHTA and CDR2 FQGNSA come from the germline V gene. After removal of 2 bases from V and 3 bases from J, the junction contained 4 bases not matched to a gene. The CDR3 protein is CASSLRREGYEQYF. DNA of the CDR3: TGTGCCAGCAGCTTAAGGAGGGAGGGCTACGAGCAGTACTTC.

This rearrangement joins TRBV25-1 to TRBJ2-2; D is possibly TRBD1 (6 bases). This CDR3 contains 18 residues. The V gene's germline CDR1 is MGHDK and CDR2 SYGVNS. Trimming removed 3 bases from V and 3 bases from J, with 20 bases in between. CDR3 nucleotides: TGTGCCAGCAGTGATAGACAGTCCAAGGGGGTTGACACCGGGGAGCTGTTTTTT. Its translation: CASSDRQSKGVDTGELFF.